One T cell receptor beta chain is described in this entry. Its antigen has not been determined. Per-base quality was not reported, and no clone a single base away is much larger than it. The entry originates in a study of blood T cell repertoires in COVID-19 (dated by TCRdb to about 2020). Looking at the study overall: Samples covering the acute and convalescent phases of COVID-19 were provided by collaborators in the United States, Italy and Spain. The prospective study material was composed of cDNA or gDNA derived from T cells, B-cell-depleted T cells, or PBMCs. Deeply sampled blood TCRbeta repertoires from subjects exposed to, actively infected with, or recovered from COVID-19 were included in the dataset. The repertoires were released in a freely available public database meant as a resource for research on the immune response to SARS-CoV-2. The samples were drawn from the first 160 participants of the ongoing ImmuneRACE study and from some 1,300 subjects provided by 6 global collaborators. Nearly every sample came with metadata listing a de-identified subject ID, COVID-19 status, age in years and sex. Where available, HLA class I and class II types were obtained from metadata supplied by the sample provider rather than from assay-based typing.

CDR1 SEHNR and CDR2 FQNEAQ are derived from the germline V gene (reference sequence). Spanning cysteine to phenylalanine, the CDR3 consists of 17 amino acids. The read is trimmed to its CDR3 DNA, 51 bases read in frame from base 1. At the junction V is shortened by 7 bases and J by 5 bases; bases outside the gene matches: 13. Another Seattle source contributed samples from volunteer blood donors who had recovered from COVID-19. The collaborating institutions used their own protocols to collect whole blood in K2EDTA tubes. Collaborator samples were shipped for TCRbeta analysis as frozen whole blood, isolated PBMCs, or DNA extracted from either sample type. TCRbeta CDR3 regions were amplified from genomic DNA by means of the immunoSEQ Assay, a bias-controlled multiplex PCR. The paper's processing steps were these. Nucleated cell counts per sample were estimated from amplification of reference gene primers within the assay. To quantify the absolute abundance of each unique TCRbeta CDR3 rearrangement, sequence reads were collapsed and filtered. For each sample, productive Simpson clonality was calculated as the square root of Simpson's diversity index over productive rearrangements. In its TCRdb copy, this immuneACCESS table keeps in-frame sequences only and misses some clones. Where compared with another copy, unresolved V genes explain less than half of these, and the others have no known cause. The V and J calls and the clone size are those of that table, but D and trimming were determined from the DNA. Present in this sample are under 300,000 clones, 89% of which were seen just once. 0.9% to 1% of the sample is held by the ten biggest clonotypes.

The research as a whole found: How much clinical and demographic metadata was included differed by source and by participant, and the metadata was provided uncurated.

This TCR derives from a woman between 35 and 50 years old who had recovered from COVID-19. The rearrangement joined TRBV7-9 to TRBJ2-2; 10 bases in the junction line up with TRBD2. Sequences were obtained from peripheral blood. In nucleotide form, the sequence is TGTGCCAGCACCCAAGCGGGAGGGCCTGTTGAGACCGGGGAGCTGTTTTTT. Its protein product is CASTQAGGPVETGELFF.